In this sample, the clone carrying this T cell receptor (beta chain) turned up a few times. As yet, its antigen is unknown. The CDR3 is made up of 16 amino acids. V was trimmed by 3 bases and J by 3 bases, leaving 17 bases between them. Looked up from germline, CDR1 is MGHDK and CDR2 is SYGVNS. TCRdb re-called the reads with MiXCR, one entry per CDR3 protein. This table holds hundreds of thousands of distinct CDR3 sequences, 30% to 40% found once. The data were taken from a study of T cell repertoires in cytomegalovirus infection. General study findings and limits: Cumulative public TCR beta family frequency identified carriers of CMV plus the relevant HLA. HLA-C-restricted CMV-specific TCR beta clonotypes prevailed in the ex vivo response.

This clonotype was sampled from a human donor in good health (CMV status not recorded). Some clones in this sample may be carry-over from other donors' samples. The genes are TRBV25-1 and TRBJ1-2; unclear D gene. The sequencing used cultured CD8+ T cells from PBMCs, collected from culture after CMV antigen stimulation. In nucleotides, the CDR3 is TGTGCCAGCAGTGATTCTAAGGCGCCGGGGTACTATGGCTACACCTTC. This sequence encodes CASSDSKAPGYYGYTF.